This T cell receptor beta chain is drawn from a study of blood T cell repertoires in COVID-19. Study background: The origin of the acute and convalescent COVID-19 samples was the United States, Italy and Spain.

This clone was detected many times. The germline V gene encodes CDR1 SGHVS and CDR2 FQNEAQ. V dropped 5 bases and J dropped 0 bases, with 11 bases sitting between them. The CDR3 loop spans 15 amino acids. As handled by the study authors: Estimates of nucleated cell counts were drawn from the amplification of reference gene primers. Measured with immunoSEQ multiplex PCR; TCRdb has only the in-frame clones, and not every one. V and J calls and clone size are given by that table; D and trimming were obtained from the DNA. The sample lists 140,000 to 150,000 clones; 65% to 85% were seen once. This chain connects TRBV7-8 to TRBJ1-3, with D maybe TRBD1 (5 bases). The sample taken for sequencing was PBMCs or T cells enriched from blood (not recorded which). The origin of this receptor is a woman between 50 and 59 years old who had been exposed to COVID-19. The CDR3 DNA reads as TGTGCCAGCAGCCCGCAGACAGACTCTGGAAACACCATATATTTT. Protein product: CASSPQTDSGNTIYF.